The T cell receptor beta chain under discussion was sequenced for a study of blood T cell repertoires in COVID-19. The sample holds one count of this clone. In germline, CDR1 is SGHNT, CDR2 YENEEA. V was pared by 2 bases and J by 7 bases, with 11 bases of the junction left unmatched. There are 16 residues in the CDR3. Methods used by the authors: Reference gene primers were amplified, and this amplification served to estimate nucleated cell counts. The data were produced by immunoSEQ multiplex PCR, yet TCRdb's version contains in-frame clones alone and is incomplete. V and J calls plus clone size are reproduced from that table; the DNA served to infer D and trimming. The sample records about 40,000 clones, approximately 83% being singletons.

The chain recombines TRBV11-3 with TRBJ2-1, with 7 nucleotides matching TRBD1. The sample comprised peripheral blood. The sequence was collected from a human donor with acute or convalescent COVID-19. The donor label of this sample is uncertain. The CDR3 loop reads CASSLRLRQGPNEQFF. Here the CDR3 DNA reads TGTGCCAGCAGCTTACGCCTACGACAGGGACCTAATGAGCAGTTCTTC.